This T cell receptor (beta chain) is drawn from a study of blood T cell repertoires in COVID-19. The repertoire was sequenced with immunoSEQ multiplex PCR; TCRdb's copy has only in-frame clones and lacks some. The table shows 450,000 to 500,000 clones, with approximately 86% occurring only once. Clinical history as reported by participants underpinned cohort assignment. This CDR3 is built from 13 residues. The ends lost 4 bases at V and 5 bases at J; junction bases unmatched: 3. CDR1 is SGHRS, CDR2 YFSETQ, per germline. The chain couples TRBV5-1 to TRBJ2-3; 8 bases fit TRBD1. The sequencing sample was made of PBMCs or T cells enriched from blood (not recorded which). The sequence came from a woman between 18 and 30 years old who had recovered from COVID-19. The CDR3 DNA reads TGCGCCAGCAGCCCGGGACAGGAAGATACGCAGTATTTT. Translation: CASSPGQEDTQYF. Drawing the rest from reference TRBV5-1 and TRBJ2-3, the complete variable domain is KAGVTQTPRYLIKTRGQQVTLSCSPISGHRSVSWYQQTPGQGLQFLFEYFSETQRNKGNFPGRFSGRQFSNSRSEMNVSTLELGDSALYLCASSPGQEDTQYFGPGTRLTVL.